This T cell receptor beta chain was found in a study of blood T cell repertoires in COVID-19. Sequenced by immunoSEQ multiplex PCR; TCRdb stores in-frame clones only, minus some. Of around 170,000 clones in the sample, approximately 80% were seen once. CDR1 is SGHRS and CDR2 is YFSETQ in the germline V gene. The CDR3 is made up of 17 amino acids. Unmatched junction bases numbered 6, after V lost 3 bases and J lost 0 bases. This clonotype was obtained from a man between 60 and 75 years old who had been exposed to COVID-19. What was sequenced was PBMCs or T cells enriched from blood (not recorded which). V and J are TRBV5-1 and TRBJ2-5, with 12 nucleotides matching TRBD2. The CDR3 coding sequence is TGCGCCAGCAGCTCCTTCGGACTAGCGGGGTACCAAGAGACCCAGTACTTC. This translates into CASSSFGLAGYQETQYF.